This TCR beta chain was identified in a study of T cell responses to AZD1222 COVID-19 vaccine. Using immunoSEQ multiplex PCR, the repertoire was profiled, and TCRdb retains in-frame clones only, with some absent. The repertoire holds 200,000 to 250,000 clones, with around 94% as singletons. A word on this clone: No antigen is known for it.

Overall study results and limits: Clonal diversity may have been underestimated, and the donors were mostly white British, with more females than males. No repertoire was sampled before or during the peak T cell response, only after it. Spike-spanning, vaccine-associated CD4 TCRs were dominant at 160-218 and 743-854. Receipt of two AZD1222 doses was followed by a rise in Spike-specific TCR breadth and depth.

CDR1 MNHEY and CDR2 SMNVEV come from the germline V gene (reference sequence). The CDR3 totals 14 residues. Trimming pared 3 bases from V and 2 bases from J, leaving 10 bases between. The origin of this receptor is an adult who received the MenACWY meningococcal vaccine as a control. This specimen was peripheral blood, taken 28 days after the second dose of the MenACWY control vaccine. This sequence joins TRBV27 and TRBJ1-2, with D unclear. The CDR3 loop is CASSFGRQNYGYTF. The CDR3 nucleotides are TGTGCCAGCAGTTTTGGTCGACAAAACTATGGCTACACCTTC.